This paragraph covers one T cell receptor (beta chain) sequence. Its target is unknown. Assay: immunoSEQ multiplex PCR; the TCRdb copy retains only in-frame clones and omits some. Of roughly 120,000 clones listed, 70% to 90% were seen once; the top ten hold roughly 6.3%. The entry originates in a study of cytomegalovirus exposure and HLA in healthy donors. Whole-study findings and limits: Across donors, most TCRs were seen rarely, yet some public ones were widespread. In vitro checks showed that three CMV-associated chains really do target CMV antigens.

Trimming stripped 4 bases from V and 0 bases from J, with 7 bases between. CDR1 and CDR2 from the germline V gene are MGHRA and YSYEKL. This CDR3 spans 14 amino acids. This TCR was sampled from a woman aged 18 to 35 in good health and CMV-seropositive. The chain has TRBV4-1 and TRBJ1-5; D is possibly TRBD1 (5 bases). Sequenced: PBMCs. The CDR3 region has the DNA TGCGCCAGCAGCCCGGGACTTAGCAATCAGCCCCAGCATTTT. It specifies CASSPGLSNQPQHF.